This TCR beta chain was identified in a study of blood T cells in healthy people across ages. Combining a sample-barcoded 5' primer with a J-beta primer mix, a second PCR ran for roughly 6 to 12 cycles. TCRdb recomputed calls from the 5' RACE reads with MiXCR, one row per CDR3 protein. The data hold just over 800,000 distinct CDR3 sequences, with around 62% observed a single time. Germline V lookup: CDR1 DFQATT, CDR2 SNEGSKA (reference sequence). V was clipped by 3 bases and J by 1 base, with 16 bases between them. The CDR3 covers 16 residues. The V call is TRBV20-1, the J call TRBJ2-1; no firm D call. The sample comprised blood. The clonotype originates from a young man in good health. The CDR3 coding sequence is TGCAGTGCTAGTCGGTTCTTTACTGATTCCTACAATGAGCAGTTCTTC. Protein: CSASRFFTDSYNEQFF.